This TCR beta chain stems from a study of T cells in Graves' hyperthyroidism and ophthalmopathy. Overall study findings and caveats: Most clonotypes that expanded in the thyroid above 0.001 also showed up in blood.

This clonotype came up a few times. The antigen is not known. This CDR3 comprises 16 residues. CDR1 is MNHNS, CDR2 SASEGT, per germline. J gave up 0 bases and V 8 bases, and 13 bases lay outside the gene matches. Amplified regions were TCR beta CDR3 sequences from RNA transcripts. In the first-round RT-PCR of the TCR CDR3, the HTBI primer set was used. In TCRdb, the multiplex PCR reads were re-called with MiXCR into one record per CDR3 protein. The table lists some 580,000 distinct CDR3 sequences, 16% of them singletons. The sequenced sample was blood. The chain has TRBV6-1 and TRBJ2-7; 7 bases match TRBD2. The TCR sequence derives from a woman aged 35 to 49 with Graves' ophthalmopathy. The CDR3 loop reads CASVYLAASSSYEQYF. CDR3 nucleotides: TGTGCCAGCGTGTACCTAGCGGCCTCGAGCTCCTACGAGCAGTACTTC.